One and the same sample provided the 31 T cell receptor beta chains below, sequenced in a study of radiotherapy plus CTLA-4 blockade in lung cancer. Using immunoSEQ multiplex PCR, the repertoire was profiled, and TCRdb retains in-frame clones only, with some absent. The sample contains roughly 54,000 clones, roughly 80% of which appear only once. The source material was peripheral blood, sampled from a patient treated with radiotherapy plus ipilimumab. The receptors were sampled from a human donor with non-small cell lung cancer who had a partial response to radiotherapy plus ipilimumab.

This clone showed up just once. V is TRBV10-3 and J is TRBJ2-1; D is unresolved. In germline, CDR1 is ENHRY, CDR2 SYGVKD. This CDR3 spans 15 amino acids. The V gene lost 8 bases and the J gene lost 0 bases, with 14 bases spanning the gap. CDR3 in amino acids: CAIQLERSSYNEQFF. The CDR3 bases are TGTGCCATCCAGCTTGAGAGGAGCTCCTACAATGAGCAGTTCTTC.

The chain couples TRBV7-7 to TRBJ2-2; 8 bases are shared with TRBD1. CDR1 is SSHAT and CDR2 is FNYEAQ in the germline V gene (reference sequence). The V segment lost 3 bases and the J segment 0 bases; nucleotides outside the gene matches: 3. The CDR3 length is 16 residues. The CDR3 loop is CASSFPGQANTGELFF. As DNA, the CDR3 is TGTGCCAGCAGCTTCCCGGGACAGGCGAACACCGGGGAGCTGTTTTTT.

V usage is TRBV6-5 and J usage is TRBJ2-3; D uncertain. The germline V and J ends were trimmed by 6 bases and 6 bases, with 10 bases remaining between them. Germline CDR1 MNHEY, CDR2 SVGAGI. The CDR3 is 12 residues long. The CDR3 loop is CASRSDGDTQYF. CDR3 bases: TGTGCCAGCAGATCTGACGGGGATACGCAGTATTTT.

V gene TRBV5-1 combines with J gene TRBJ2-7; TRBD2 matches 9 bases. CDR1 is SGHRS, CDR2 YFSETQ, per germline. The CDR3 is made up of 16 amino acids. V lost 6 bases and J lost 0; bases outside the gene matches: 10. The CDR3 region has the DNA TGCGCCAGCACCGCCTTAAGCGGGGGGCTCTCCTACGAGCAGTACTTC. It specifies CASTALSGGLSYEQYF.

The V gene is TRBV5-5, the J gene TRBJ2-5; 11 positions agree with TRBD2. This CDR3 spans 15 amino acids. V trimming: 4 bases; J trimming: 1 base; junction bases outside the gene matches: 3. The germline gives CDR1 SGHKS, CDR2 YYEKEE (reference sequence). The CDR3 protein is CASSQLAGGQETQYF. The CDR3 bases are TGTGCCAGCAGCCAGCTAGCGGGGGGCCAAGAGACCCAGTACTTC.

The chain recombines TRBV29-1 with TRBJ2-3; 10 nucleotides align to TRBD2. This CDR3 has 15 amino acids. The J segment lost 2 bases and the V segment lost 6 bases, leaving 8 bases of the junction unmatched. Germline CDR1 SQVTM, CDR2 ANQGSEA. DNA of the CDR3: TGCAGCGTAGAACTAGCGGGGTTGGACACAGATACGCAGTATTTT. Its protein is CSVELAGLDTDTQYF.

CDR3 region: CAIAQGAHEQYF. The CDR3 region has the DNA TGTGCCATAGCACAGGGGGCCCACGAGCAGTACTTC. This chain joins TRBV10-3 and TRBJ2-7; 9 bases map to TRBD1. The V gene end was trimmed by 9 bases and the J gene end by 5 bases; junction bases not matched to a gene: 5. Germline-derived CDR1 and CDR2 are ENHRY and SYGVKD. The CDR3 consists of 12 residues.

The chain has TRBV7-7 and TRBJ2-2, with TRBD2 identical over 11 bases. Germline CDR1 SSHAT, CDR2 FNYEAQ (reference sequence). CDR3 length: 15 residues. The V gene end was trimmed by 4 bases and the J gene end by 6 bases; junction bases not matched to a gene: 4. The CDR3 DNA is TGTGCCAGCAGCTCGACTAGCGGGGTCTCCGGGGAGCTGTTTTTT. Translating it yields CASSSTSGVSGELFF.

V is TRBV6-6 and J is TRBJ1-5; possibly TRBD1 for D (6 bases). CDR1 and CDR2 from the germline V gene are MNHNY and SVGAGI (reference sequence). The CDR3 covers 14 residues. The V gene lost 6 bases and the J gene lost 4 bases, with 13 bases spanning the gap. The CDR3 region has the DNA TGTGCCAGCAGCCCGACAGGACCTAATCAGCCCCAGCATTTT. The encoded protein is CASSPTGPNQPQHF.

The V gene is TRBV6-1, the J gene TRBJ2-7; possible D gene TRBD1, 6 bases. CDR1 MNHNS and CDR2 SASEGT come from the germline V gene. CDR3 size: 12 residues. V was shortened by 9 bases and J by 2 bases, with 11 bases between the two germline ends. The CDR3 coding sequence is TGTGCCAGTTCAGGGGCCACCTACGAGCAGTACTTC. It yields the protein CASSGATYEQYF.

In this sample, this clone turned up a few times. V gene TRBV6-1 combines with J gene TRBJ1-3; D is perhaps TRBD1 (5 bases). The ends were cut back, 3 bases at V and 0 bases at J, with 9 bases in the middle. Germline CDR1 and CDR2: MNHNS and SASEGT. The length of the CDR3 is 15 residues. This CDR3 is CASSDRALSGNTIYF. CDR3 bases: TGTGCCAGCAGTGACAGGGCTCTCTCTGGAAACACCATATATTTT.

The rearrangement links TRBV5-5 to TRBJ2-7, with D perhaps matching TRBD1 (6 bases). CDR3 length equals 15 residues. Germline CDR1 is SGHKS and CDR2 is YYEKEE (reference sequence). V lost 0 bases, J lost 0 bases, and 10 bases lay in between. The CDR3, as DNA: TGTGCCAGCAGCTTGGGACAGGTTCCCTCCTACGAGCAGTACTTC. This codes for CASSLGQVPSYEQYF.

The chain combines TRBV4-1 with TRBJ1-5, with 9 nucleotides matching TRBD1. With V trimmed by 4 bases and J by 6 bases, 10 bases remained unmatched. CDR3 length: 16 residues. The germline V gene encodes CDR1 MGHRA and CDR2 YSYEKL. The CDR3 loop is CASSPVGQGTAQPQHF. The CDR3 DNA follows: TGCGCCAGCAGCCCTGTGGGACAGGGAACTGCTCAGCCCCAGCATTTT.

This chain joins TRBV11-2 and TRBJ1-2, with 8 bases fitting TRBD1. The CDR3 has 14 residues. V gave up 5 bases and J gave up 4 bases; unmatched junction bases: 6. CDR1 and CDR2 from the germline V gene are SGHAT and FQNNGV. This chain's CDR3 is CASSVGQGGYGYTF. The CDR3 DNA sequence: TGTGCCAGCAGCGTCGGACAGGGAGGCTATGGCTACACCTTC.

The table lists this clone with a few counts. The chain joins TRBV4-1 to TRBJ1-6; D uncertain. The V gene's germline CDR1 is MGHRA and CDR2 YSYEKL. This CDR3 has 16 amino acids. V lost 0 bases, J lost 14 bases, and 20 bases lay in between. Written as DNA, the CDR3 is TGCGCCAGCAGCCAAGATGGGAGAGGGAGCCTGGAAACCCTCCACTTT. This encodes CASSQDGRGSLETLHF.

The rearrangement uses TRBV6-5 and TRBJ1-2; maybe TRBD1 (5 bases). Trimming pared 2 bases from V and 8 bases from J, leaving 12 bases between. CDR1 is MNHEY, CDR2 SVGAGI, per germline. The CDR3 runs to 13 residues. This chain's CDR3 is CASSYTGEVGYTF. In DNA, the CDR3 is TGTGCCAGCAGTTACACGGGGGAAGTAGGCTACACCTTC.

This clone was detected only once. J is TRBJ2-2 and V is TRBV7-6, with D hard to call. The V end was cut by 1 base, the J end by 2 bases, with 14 bases between. Germline CDR1 is SGHVS and CDR2 is FNYEAQ. There are 17 residues in the CDR3. The CDR3 region is CASSLGAYQLNTGELFF. The CDR3 bases are TGTGCCAGCAGCTTAGGGGCGTACCAACTTAACACCGGGGAGCTGTTTTTT.

The rearrangement links TRBV6-5 to TRBJ1-2; tentatively, D is TRBD1 (6 bases). The V gene's germline CDR1 is MNHEY and CDR2 SVGAGI. The CDR3 consists of 14 residues. The V gene lost 5 bases and the J gene lost 5 bases, with 15 bases spanning the gap. CDR3 coding DNA: TGTGCCAGCAGTCGGACAGAGGGGGTTTATGGCTACACCTTC. Its protein is CASSRTEGVYGYTF.

This clone has a single count. The CDR3 is CASSLLSGVAYEQYF. CDR3 DNA: TGTGCCAGCAGCTTACTTAGCGGGGTAGCCTACGAGCAGTACTTC. The V call is TRBV7-2, the J call TRBJ2-7; 8 bases line up with TRBD2. V shed 2 bases and J 2 bases; nucleotides not matched to a gene: 5. There are 15 residues in the CDR3. In germline, CDR1 is SGHTA, CDR2 FQGNSA.

The chain has TRBV9 and TRBJ1-5, with TRBD1 identical over 8 bases. The CDR3 is made up of 17 amino acids. From germline, CDR1 is SGDLS and CDR2 YYNGEE. J lost 2 bases, V lost 0 bases, and 7 bases had no gene match. The CDR3 bases are TGTGCCAGCAGCGTAGGCCCAGGGGGCGATGGCAATCAGCCCCAGCATTTT. Translating gives CASSVGPGGDGNQPQHF. Full variable domain (outside the CDR3, taken from reference TRBV9 and TRBJ1-5): DSGVTQTPKHLITATGQRVTLRCSPRSGDLSVYWYQQSLDQGLQFLIQYYNGEERAKGNILERFSAQQFPDLHSELNLSSLELGDSALYFCASSVGPGGDGNQPQHFGDGTRLSIL.

The chain employs TRBV6-1 and TRBJ1-2; 7 bases are shared with TRBD1. The V gene's germline CDR1 is MNHNS and CDR2 SASEGT. V dropped 6 bases and J dropped 0; count of bases not matched to a gene: 7. The CDR3 spans 15 residues. CDR3 sequence (DNA): TGTGCCAGCAGGGTAGGACAGGCCCCTAACTATGGCTACACCTTC. It specifies CASRVGQAPNYGYTF.

The chain couples TRBV28 to TRBJ1-1, with D unresolved. V lost 3 bases to trimming and J lost 1 base, with 6 bases between them. Germline lookup yields CDR1 MDHEN and CDR2 SYDVKM. The CDR3 totals 13 residues. CDR3: CASSLRGNTEAFF. CDR3 bases: TGTGCCAGCAGTTTGAGAGGGAACACTGAAGCTTTCTTT.

The chain joins TRBV6-6 to TRBJ1-1; a weak D match, TRBD1 (6 bases). The V and J ends lost 9 bases and 5 bases respectively, with 13 bases between them. This CDR3 region has 12 residues. Per germline, CDR1 MNHNY and CDR2 SVGAGI (reference sequence). The DNA of the CDR3 is TGTGCCAGTAAAAGACAGGCGACTGAAGCTTTCTTT. Its protein is CASKRQATEAFF.

The chain employs TRBV5-4 and TRBJ2-3; D might be TRBD1 (6 bases). The CDR3 has 14 amino acids. V was cut by 0 bases and J by 5 bases, with 10 bases left in between. In germline, CDR1 is SGHNT, CDR2 YYREEE (reference sequence). The CDR3: CASSLGTGKDTQYF. CDR3 in DNA: TGTGCCAGCAGCTTGGGTACAGGGAAAGATACGCAGTATTTT. The entire variable domain, with the rest obtained from reference TRBV5-4 and TRBJ2-3, is as follows: ETGVTQSPTHLIKTRGQQVTLRCSSQSGHNTVSWYQQALGQGPQFIFQYYREEENGRGNFPPRFSGLQFPNYSSELNVNALELDDSALYLCASSLGTGKDTQYFGPGTRLTVL.

The V and J genes are TRBV19 and TRBJ2-7; 7 positions match TRBD1. Germline V gene lookup returns CDR1 LNHDA and CDR2 SQIVND (reference sequence). The CDR3 is 14 amino acids. Germline trimming cut 5 bases from V and 4 bases from J; bases unmatched to any gene: 8. The CDR3 DNA sequence: TGTGCCAGTAGTTCGGGGTACAGGGGATACGAGCAGTACTTC. It yields the protein CASSSGYRGYEQYF.

V is TRBV11-3 and J is TRBJ2-1; 8 bases are a match to TRBD2. Germline lookup yields CDR1 SGHNT and CDR2 YENEEA. This CDR3 contains 15 residues. J was trimmed by 7 bases and V by 5 bases; bases with no gene match: 10. The CDR3 region is CASSPPLSGVNEQFF. The CDR3 nucleotides are TGTGCCAGCAGCCCGCCCCTTAGCGGGGTTAATGAGCAGTTCTTC. Filled out from reference TRBV11-3 and TRBJ2-1, the complete variable domain reads EAGVVQSPRYKIIEKKQPVAFWCNPISGHNTLYWYLQNLGQGPELLIRYENEEAVDDSQLPKDRFSAERLKGVDSTLKIQPAELGDSAVYLCASSPPLSGVNEQFFGPGTRLTVL.

The V call is TRBV25-1, the J call TRBJ1-2, with 7 positions matching TRBD1. The CDR3 contains 14 residues. V trimming: 4 bases; J trimming: 5 bases; junction bases outside the gene matches: 7. Germline V gene lookup returns CDR1 MGHDK and CDR2 SYGVNS. CDR3 bases: TGTGCCAGCAGTGGACGGACAGGAGGGTATGGCTACACCTTC. It is translated as CASSGRTGGYGYTF.

The rearrangement uses TRBV15 and TRBJ2-3, with D possibly being TRBD2 (5 bases). Trimming took off 2 bases at V and 5 bases at J, with 8 bases between the two ends. The CDR3 consists of 13 residues. CDR1 is LNHNV and CDR2 is YYDKDF in the germline V gene (reference sequence). The DNA for the CDR3 is TGTGCCACCAGCAGACTAGCTCAAGATACGCAGTATTTT. Amino acid sequence: CATSRLAQDTQYF.

J is TRBJ2-3 and V is TRBV5-4; perhaps TRBD1 as D (6 bases). This CDR3 has 15 amino acids. Germline V gene sequence: CDR1 SGHNT, CDR2 YYREEE (reference sequence). Between the trimmed V and J ends, which lost 4 bases and 5 bases, there was a span of 17 bases. CDR3 sequence (DNA): TGTGCCAGCAGCGCCGAACAGGGAGCTAGAGATACGCAGTATTTT. This translates into CASSAEQGARDTQYF.

The rearrangement joins TRBV5-4 to TRBJ2-5; no clear D. V was shortened by 3 bases and J by 5 bases, with 5 bases between the two germline ends. The CDR3 consists of 11 residues. Per the germline V gene, CDR1 is SGHNT and CDR2 is YYREEE (reference sequence). Written as DNA, the CDR3 is TGTGCCAGCAGCTCCGGGGAGACCCAGTACTTC. It specifies CASSSGETQYF.

This clone appeared a few times. The chain has TRBV5-4 and TRBJ2-7; D gene ambiguous. Per the germline V gene, CDR1 is SGHNT and CDR2 is YYREEE (reference sequence). Trimming took off 3 bases at V and 5 bases at J, with 15 bases between the two ends. The CDR3 is 14 amino acids. The CDR3: CASSSTGYEDEQYF. The CDR3 DNA follows: TGTGCCAGCAGCTCGACGGGTTATGAGGACGAGCAGTACTTC. The variable domain in full, with the rest retrieved from reference TRBV5-4 and TRBJ2-7, is ETGVTQSPTHLIKTRGQQVTLRCSSQSGHNTVSWYQQALGQGPQFIFQYYREEENGRGNFPPRFSGLQFPNYSSELNVNALELDDSALYLCASSSTGYEDEQYFGPGTRLTVT.